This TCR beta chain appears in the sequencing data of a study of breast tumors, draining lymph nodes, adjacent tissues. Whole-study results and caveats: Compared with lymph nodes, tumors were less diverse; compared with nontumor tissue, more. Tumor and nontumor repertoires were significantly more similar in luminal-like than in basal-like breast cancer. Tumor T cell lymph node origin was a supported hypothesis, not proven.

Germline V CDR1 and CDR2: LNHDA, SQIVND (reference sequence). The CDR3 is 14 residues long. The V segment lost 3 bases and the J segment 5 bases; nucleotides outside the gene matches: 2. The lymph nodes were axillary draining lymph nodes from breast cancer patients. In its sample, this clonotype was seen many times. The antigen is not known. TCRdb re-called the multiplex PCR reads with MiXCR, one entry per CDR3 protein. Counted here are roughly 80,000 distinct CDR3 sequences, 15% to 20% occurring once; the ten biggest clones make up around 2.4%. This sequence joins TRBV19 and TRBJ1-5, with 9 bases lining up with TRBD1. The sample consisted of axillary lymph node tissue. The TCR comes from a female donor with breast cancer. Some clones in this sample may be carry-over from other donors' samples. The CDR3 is CASSIWTGDQPQHF. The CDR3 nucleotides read TGTGCCAGTAGTATCTGGACAGGGGATCAGCCCCAGCATTTT.